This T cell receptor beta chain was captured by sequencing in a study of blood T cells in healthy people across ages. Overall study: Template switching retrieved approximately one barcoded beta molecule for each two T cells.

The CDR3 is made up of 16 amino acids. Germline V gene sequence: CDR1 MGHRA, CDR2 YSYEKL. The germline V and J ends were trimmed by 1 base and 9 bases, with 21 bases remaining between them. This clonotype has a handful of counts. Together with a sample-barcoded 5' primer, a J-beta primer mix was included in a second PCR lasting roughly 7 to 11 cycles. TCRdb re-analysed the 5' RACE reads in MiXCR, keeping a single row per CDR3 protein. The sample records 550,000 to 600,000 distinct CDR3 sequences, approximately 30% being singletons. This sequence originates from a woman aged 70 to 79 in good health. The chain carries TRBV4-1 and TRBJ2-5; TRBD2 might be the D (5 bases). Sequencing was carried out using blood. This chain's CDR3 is CASSQVGMEVRRAQYF. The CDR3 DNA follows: TGCGCCAGCAGCCAAGTAGGGATGGAGGTCCGCCGGGCCCAGTACTTC.